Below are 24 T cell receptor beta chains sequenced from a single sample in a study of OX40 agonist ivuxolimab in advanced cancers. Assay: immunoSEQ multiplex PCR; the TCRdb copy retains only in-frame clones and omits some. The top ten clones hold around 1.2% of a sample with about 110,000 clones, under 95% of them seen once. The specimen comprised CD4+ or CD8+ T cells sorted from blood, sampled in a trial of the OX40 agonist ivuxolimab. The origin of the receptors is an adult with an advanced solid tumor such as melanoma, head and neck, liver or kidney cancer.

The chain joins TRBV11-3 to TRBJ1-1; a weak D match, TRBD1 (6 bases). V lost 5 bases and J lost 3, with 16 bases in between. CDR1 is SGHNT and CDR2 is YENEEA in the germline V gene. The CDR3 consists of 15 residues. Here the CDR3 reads CASSPFNRVYTEAFF. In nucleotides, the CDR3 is TGTGCCAGCAGCCCCTTCAACAGGGTGTACACTGAAGCTTTCTTT.

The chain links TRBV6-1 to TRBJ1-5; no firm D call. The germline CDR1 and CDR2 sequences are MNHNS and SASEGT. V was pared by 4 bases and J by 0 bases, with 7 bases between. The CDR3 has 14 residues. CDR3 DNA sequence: TGTGCCAGCAGTGTAATTCATAGCAATCAGCCCCAGCATTTT. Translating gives CASSVIHSNQPQHF.

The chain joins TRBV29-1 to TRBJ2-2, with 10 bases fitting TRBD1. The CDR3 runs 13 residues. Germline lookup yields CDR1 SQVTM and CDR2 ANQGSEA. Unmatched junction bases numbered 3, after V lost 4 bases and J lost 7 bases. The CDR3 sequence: CSVGTGGYGELFF. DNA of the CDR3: TGCAGCGTTGGGACAGGGGGTTACGGGGAGCTGTTTTTT.

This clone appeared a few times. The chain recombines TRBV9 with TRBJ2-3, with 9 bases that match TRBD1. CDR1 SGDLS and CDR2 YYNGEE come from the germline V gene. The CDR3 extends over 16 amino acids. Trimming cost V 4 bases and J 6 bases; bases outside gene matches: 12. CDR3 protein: CASSITGTGSWDTQYF. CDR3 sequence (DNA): TGTGCCAGCAGCATAACCGGGACAGGGAGTTGGGATACGCAGTATTTT.

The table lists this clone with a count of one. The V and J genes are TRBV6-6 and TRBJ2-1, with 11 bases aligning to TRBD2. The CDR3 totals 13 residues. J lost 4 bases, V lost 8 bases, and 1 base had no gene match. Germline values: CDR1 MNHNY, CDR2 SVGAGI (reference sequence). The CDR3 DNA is TGTGCCAGCGGGACTAGCGGTTACAATGAGCAGTTCTTC. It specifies CASGTSGYNEQFF.

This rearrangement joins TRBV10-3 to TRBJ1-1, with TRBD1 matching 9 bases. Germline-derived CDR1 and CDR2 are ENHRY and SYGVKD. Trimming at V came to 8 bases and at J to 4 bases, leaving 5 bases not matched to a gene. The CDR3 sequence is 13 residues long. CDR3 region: CAIGTGPGTEAFF. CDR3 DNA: TGTGCCATCGGGACAGGGCCGGGCACTGAAGCTTTCTTT.

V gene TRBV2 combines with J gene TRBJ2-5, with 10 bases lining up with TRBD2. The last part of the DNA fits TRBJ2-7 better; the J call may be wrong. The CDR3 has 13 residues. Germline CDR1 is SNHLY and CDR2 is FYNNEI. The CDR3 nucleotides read TGTGCCAGCACCGGGACTAGCGTATACGAGCAGTACTTC. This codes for CASTGTSVYEQYF.

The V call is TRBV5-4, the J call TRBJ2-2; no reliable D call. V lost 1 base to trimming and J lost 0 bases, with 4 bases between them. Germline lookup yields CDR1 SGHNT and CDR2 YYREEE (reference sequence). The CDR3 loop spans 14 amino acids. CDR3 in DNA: TGTGCCAGCAGCTTGTGGGCGAACACCGGGGAGCTGTTTTTT. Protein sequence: CASSLWANTGELFF.

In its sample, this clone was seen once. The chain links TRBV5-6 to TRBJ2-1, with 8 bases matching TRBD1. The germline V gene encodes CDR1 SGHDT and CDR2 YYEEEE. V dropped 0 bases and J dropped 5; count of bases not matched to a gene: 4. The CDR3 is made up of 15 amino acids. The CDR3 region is CASSLAGQADNEQFF. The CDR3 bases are TGTGCCAGCAGCTTGGCGGGACAGGCGGACAATGAGCAGTTCTTC.

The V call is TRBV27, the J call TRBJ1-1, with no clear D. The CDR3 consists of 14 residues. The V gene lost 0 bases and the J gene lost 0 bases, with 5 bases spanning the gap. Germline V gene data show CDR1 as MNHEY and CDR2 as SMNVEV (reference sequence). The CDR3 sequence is CASSLSGMNTEAFF. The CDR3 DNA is TGTGCCAGCAGTTTATCGGGGATGAACACTGAAGCTTTCTTT.

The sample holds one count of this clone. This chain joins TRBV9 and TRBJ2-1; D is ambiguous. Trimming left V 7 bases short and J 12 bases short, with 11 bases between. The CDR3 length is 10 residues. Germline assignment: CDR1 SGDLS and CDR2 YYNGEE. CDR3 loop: CASGSFGQFF. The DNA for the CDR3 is TGTGCCAGCGGTAGTTTTGGGCAGTTCTTC.

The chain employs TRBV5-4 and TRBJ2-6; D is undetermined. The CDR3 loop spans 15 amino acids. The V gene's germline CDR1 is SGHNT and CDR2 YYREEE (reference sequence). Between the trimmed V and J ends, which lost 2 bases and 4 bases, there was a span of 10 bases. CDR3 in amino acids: CASSFIDSGANVLTF. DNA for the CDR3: TGTGCCAGCAGCTTCATTGATTCCGGGGCCAACGTCCTGACTTTC.

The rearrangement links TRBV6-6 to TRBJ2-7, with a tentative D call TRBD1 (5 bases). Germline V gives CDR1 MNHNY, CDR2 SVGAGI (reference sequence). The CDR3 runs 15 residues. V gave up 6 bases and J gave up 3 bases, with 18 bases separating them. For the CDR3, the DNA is TGTGCCAGCAGAACTCCTGGACAACGAATCTACGAGCAGTACTTC. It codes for CASRTPGQRIYEQYF.

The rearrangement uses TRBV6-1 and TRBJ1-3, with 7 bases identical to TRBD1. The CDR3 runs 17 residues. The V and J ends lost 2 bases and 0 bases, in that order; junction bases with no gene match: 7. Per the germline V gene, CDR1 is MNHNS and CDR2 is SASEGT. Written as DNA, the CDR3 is TGTGCCAGCAGTGAATTCCCTTGGACAGGCTCTGGAAACACCATATATTTT. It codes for CASSEFPWTGSGNTIYF.

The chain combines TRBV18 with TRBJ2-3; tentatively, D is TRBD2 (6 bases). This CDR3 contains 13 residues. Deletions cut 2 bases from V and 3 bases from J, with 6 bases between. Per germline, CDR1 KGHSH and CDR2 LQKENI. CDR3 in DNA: TGTGCCAGCTCACCAGGGGGGACAGATACGCAGTATTTT. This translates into CASSPGGTDTQYF.

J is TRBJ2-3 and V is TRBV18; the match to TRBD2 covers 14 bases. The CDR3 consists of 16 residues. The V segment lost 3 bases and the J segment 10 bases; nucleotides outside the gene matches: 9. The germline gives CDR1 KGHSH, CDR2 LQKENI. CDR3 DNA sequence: TGTGCCAGCTCACCTGCGGGACTAGCGGGAGCTGGGCCGCAGTATTTT. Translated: CASSPAGLAGAGPQYF.

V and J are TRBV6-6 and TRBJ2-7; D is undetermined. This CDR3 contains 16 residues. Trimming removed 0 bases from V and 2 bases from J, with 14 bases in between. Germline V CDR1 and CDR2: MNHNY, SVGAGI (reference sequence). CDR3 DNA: TGTGCCAGCAGTTACTCGTGGGGTCATCTCACCTACGAGCAGTACTTC. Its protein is CASSYSWGHLTYEQYF.

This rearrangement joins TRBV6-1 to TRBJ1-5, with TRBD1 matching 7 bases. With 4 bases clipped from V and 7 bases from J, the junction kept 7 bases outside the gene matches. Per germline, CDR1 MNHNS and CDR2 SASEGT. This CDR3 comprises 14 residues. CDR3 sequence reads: CASSVDRWGQPQHF. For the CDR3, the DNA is TGTGCCAGCAGTGTGGACAGGTGGGGGCAGCCCCAGCATTTT.

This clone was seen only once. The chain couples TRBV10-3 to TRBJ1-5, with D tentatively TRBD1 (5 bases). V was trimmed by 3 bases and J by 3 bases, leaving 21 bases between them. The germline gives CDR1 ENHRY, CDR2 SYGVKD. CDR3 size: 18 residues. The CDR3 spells CAISDSTGGTGDNQPQHF. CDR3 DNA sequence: TGTGCCATCAGTGATTCCACGGGCGGTACGGGGGACAATCAGCCCCAGCATTTT.

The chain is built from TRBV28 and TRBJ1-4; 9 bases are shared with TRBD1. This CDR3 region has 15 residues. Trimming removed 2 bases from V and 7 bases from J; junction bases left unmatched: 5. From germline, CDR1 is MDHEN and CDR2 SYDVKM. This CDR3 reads CASSLRQGVVEKLFF. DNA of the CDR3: TGTGCCAGCAGTTTACGACAGGGGGTAGTTGAAAAACTGTTTTTT.

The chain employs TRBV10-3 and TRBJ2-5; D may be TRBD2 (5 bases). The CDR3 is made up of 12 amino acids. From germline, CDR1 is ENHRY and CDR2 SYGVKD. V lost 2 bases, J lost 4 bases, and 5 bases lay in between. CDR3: CAISEGGETQYF. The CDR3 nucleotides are TGTGCCATCAGTGAGGGAGGAGAGACCCAGTACTTC.

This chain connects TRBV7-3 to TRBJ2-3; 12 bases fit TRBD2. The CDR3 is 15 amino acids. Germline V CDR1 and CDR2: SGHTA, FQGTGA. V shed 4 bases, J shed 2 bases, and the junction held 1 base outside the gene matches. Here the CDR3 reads CASSWTSGTTDTQYF. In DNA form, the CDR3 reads TGTGCCAGCAGCTGGACTAGCGGGACCACAGATACGCAGTATTTT.

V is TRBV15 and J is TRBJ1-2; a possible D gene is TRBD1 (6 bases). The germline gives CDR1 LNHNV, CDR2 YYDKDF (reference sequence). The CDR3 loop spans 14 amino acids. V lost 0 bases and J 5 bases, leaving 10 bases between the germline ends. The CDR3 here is CATSREGGGYGYTF. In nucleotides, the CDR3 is TGTGCCACCAGCAGAGAAGGAGGGGGATATGGCTACACCTTC.

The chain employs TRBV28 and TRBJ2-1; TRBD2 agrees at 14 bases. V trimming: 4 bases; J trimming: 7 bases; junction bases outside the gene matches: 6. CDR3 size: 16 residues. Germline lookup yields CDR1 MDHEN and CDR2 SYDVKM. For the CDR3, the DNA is TGTGCCAGCAGTTACTCCGGGACTAGCGGGAGTAATGAGCAGTTCTTC. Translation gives CASSYSGTSGSNEQFF.